This T cell receptor (beta chain) was recovered during a study of cytomegalovirus exposure and HLA in healthy donors. The PCR employed 60 Vbeta primers together with 13 Jbeta primers. TCRdb's table, derived via immunoSEQ multiplex PCR, lists solely in-frame clones and lacks some. Of about 140,000 clones listed, roughly 77% were seen once; the top ten hold about 11%. The V segment lost 4 bases and the J segment 7 bases; nucleotides outside the gene matches: 10. The CDR3 runs 14 residues. Source material: PBMCs. The TCR originated in a man aged 18 to 35 in good health and CMV-seropositive. The J gene is TRBJ2-7, the V gene TRBV5-3, with TRBD2 identical over 8 bases. TRBV5-3 has ORF status, its function being uncertain. In DNA, the CDR3 is TGTGCCAGAAGCCCAGAGCGGGAGCGGGGTGAGCAGTACTTC. Amino acids: CARSPERERGEQYF.